The 17 T cell receptor beta chains reported below all come from one sample, sequenced in a study of shared clonotypes between healthy human individuals. Naivety among CD8 cells was defined by CD45RO negativity and positive CCR7 selection, thereby excluding terminally differentiated effector memory CD45RA+ cells. Clones were sequenced by immunoSEQ multiplex PCR, and TCRdb holds only the in-frame ones, with some missing. The sample has about 2.1 million clones, about 93% seen once; the top ten hold around 1.8%. Source material: naive CD8+ T cells from PBMCs. The receptors were gathered from a man aged 18 to 29 in good health. Some clones in this sample may be carry-over from other donors' samples.

V gene TRBV28 combines with J gene TRBJ2-7; D is ambiguous. CDR3 length: 13 amino acids. In germline, CDR1 is MDHEN, CDR2 SYDVKM. Trimming pared 5 bases from V and 6 bases from J, leaving 14 bases between. The CDR3 here is CASSRTGPGEQYF. DNA for the CDR3: TGTGCCAGCAGTCGAACTGGACCTGGCGAGCAGTACTTC.

The rearrangement links TRBV19 to TRBJ1-2, with D possibly matching TRBD1 (5 bases). Per the germline V gene, CDR1 is LNHDA and CDR2 is SQIVND (reference sequence). The V and J ends lost 7 bases and 7 bases respectively, with 10 bases between them. The length of the CDR3 is 11 residues. CDR3 sequence reads: CASTGYAGYTF. CDR3 bases: TGTGCCAGTACAGGGTACGCTGGCTACACCTTC.

The rearrangement links TRBV28 to TRBJ2-5, with D perhaps matching TRBD1 (7 bases). V lost 6 bases, J lost 5 bases, and 16 bases lay in between. Germline V lookup: CDR1 MDHEN, CDR2 SYDVKM. The CDR3 spans 14 residues. This CDR3 is CASSSQGGSETQYF. The CDR3 bases are TGTGCCAGCAGCTCCCAGGGGGGATCGGAGACCCAGTACTTC.

V and J are TRBV7-3 and TRBJ2-6; the D gene is possibly TRBD1 (6 bases). Between the trimmed V and J ends, which lost 5 bases and 4 bases, there was a span of 15 bases. CDR1 is SGHTA, CDR2 FQGTGA, per germline. There are 16 residues in the CDR3. CDR3: CASSGLRGGGANVLTF. CDR3 coding DNA: TGTGCCAGCAGCGGTCTCAGGGGCGGCGGGGCCAACGTCCTGACTTTC.

This clone was seen a single time. This rearrangement joins TRBV7-2 to TRBJ2-7; D is uncertain. The germline CDR1 and CDR2 sequences are SGHTA and FQGNSA. V was pared by 3 bases and J by 2 bases, with 11 bases between. CDR3 length: 14 residues. CDR3 sequence reads: CASSLAVPTYEQYF. CDR3 nucleotides: TGTGCCAGCAGCTTGGCAGTCCCAACCTACGAGCAGTACTTC.

As DNA, the CDR3 is TGCGCCAGCAGCCAAGATCTGGCTAGCGGGGGTTACGAGCAGTACTTC. It translates to CASSQDLASGGYEQYF. The chain recombines TRBV4-3 with TRBJ2-7; 10 nucleotides align to TRBD2. CDR1 and CDR2 from the germline V gene are LGHNA and YSLEER. V trimming: 0 bases; J trimming: 4 bases; junction bases outside the gene matches: 6. This CDR3 has 16 amino acids.

This clone was seen once. The genes are TRBV2 and TRBJ2-5; 9 bases are shared with TRBD1. The CDR3 spans 15 residues. Trimming took 3 bases from V and 1 from J; bases not matched to a gene: 3. Germline loops: CDR1 SNHLY, CDR2 FYNNEI. The DNA of the CDR3 is TGTGCCAGCAGTGATAACAGGGGGCCCCAAGAGACCCAGTACTTC. Translated, it gives CASSDNRGPQETQYF. The full variable domain, with the rest looked up from reference TRBV2 and TRBJ2-5, is EPEVTQTPSHQVTQMGQEVILRCVPISNHLYFYWYRQILGQKVEFLVSFYNNEISEKSEIFDDQFSVERPDGSNFTLKIRSTKLEDSAMYFCASSDNRGPQETQYFGPGTRLLVL.

The CDR3: CASSENGQPYEQYF. CDR3 DNA sequence: TGTGCCAGCAGTGAAAACGGGCAACCTTATGAGCAGTACTTC. The chain couples TRBV2 to TRBJ2-7; D not certain. The CDR3 is 14 amino acids. Trimming took off 2 bases at V and 7 bases at J, with 15 bases between the two ends. The germline V gene has CDR1 SNHLY and CDR2 FYNNEI.

The genes are TRBV10-2 and TRBJ2-7, with a weak D call TRBD2 (5 bases). The germline V gene encodes CDR1 WSHSY and CDR2 SAAADI. The CDR3 runs 12 residues. Trimming shortened V by 7 bases and J by 1 base, and 8 bases separated the two germline ends. The CDR3 protein is CASIGESYEQYF. CDR3 bases: TGCGCCAGCATCGGGGAATCCTACGAGCAGTACTTC.

V usage is TRBV12-5 and J usage is TRBJ2-5; no clear D. This CDR3 comprises 13 residues. Per germline, CDR1 LGHNT and CDR2 FRNRAP. Between the trimmed V and J ends, which lost 1 base and 5 bases, there was a span of 8 bases. CDR3 in amino acids: CASGLGFRETQYF. The DNA for the CDR3 is TGTGCTAGTGGTTTGGGCTTTCGGGAGACCCAGTACTTC.

A note on this clone: The sample contains more than one DNA sequence encoding this CDR3. The chain links TRBV6-5 to TRBJ2-1; D remains unclear. The V end lost 2 bases, the J end lost 6 bases, and 5 bases lay between the germline ends. The CDR3 length is 12 residues. Germline V CDR1 and CDR2: MNHEY, SVGAGI. The CDR3 nucleotides are TGTGCCAGCAGTTACGGCTCCAATGAGCAGTTCTTC. The encoded protein is CASSYGSNEQFF.

This chain connects TRBV7-2 to TRBJ1-2, with D maybe TRBD1 (6 bases). Germline values: CDR1 SGHTA, CDR2 FQGNSA. V was trimmed by 1 base and J by 4 bases, leaving 19 bases between them. This CDR3 is 17 amino acids long. Here the CDR3 DNA reads TGTGCCAGCAGCTTAGTTGTACTGCAGGGGAGCGGCTATGGCTACACCTTC. Translating it yields CASSLVVLQGSGYGYTF.

This clone was counted a single time. The V gene is TRBV7-9, the J gene TRBJ2-7, with D unclear. Trimming removed 4 bases at V and 3 bases at J, with 16 bases between. The CDR3 is made up of 15 amino acids. The germline V gene has CDR1 SEHNR and CDR2 FQNEAQ (reference sequence). CDR3 nucleotide sequence: TGTGCCAGCAGCTCCCGTGGGGATCCTTTCTACGAGCAGTACTTC. Residues: CASSSRGDPFYEQYF.

The genes are TRBV29-1 and TRBJ2-1, with 8 nucleotides matching TRBD1. This CDR3 region has 12 residues. Looked up from germline, CDR1 is SQVTM and CDR2 is ANQGSEA. J was trimmed by 7 bases and V by 6 bases; bases with no gene match: 5. CDR3 DNA sequence: TGCAGCGTCTTGACAGGGGAGAATGAGCAGTTCTTC. As protein: CSVLTGENEQFF.

The chain is built from TRBV4-3 and TRBJ1-4; possible D gene TRBD1, 6 bases. V was pared by 0 bases and J by 5 bases, with 16 bases between. The CDR3 contains 17 residues. CDR1 is LGHNA and CDR2 is YSLEER in the germline V gene. CDR3 region: CASSQDGVDSENEKLFF. The CDR3 nucleotides are TGCGCCAGCAGCCAAGATGGGGTGGACAGCGAAAATGAAAAACTGTTTTTT.

J is TRBJ2-7 and V is TRBV6-1; the D gene is possibly TRBD2 (6 bases). The germline V gene encodes CDR1 MNHNS and CDR2 SASEGT. The CDR3 totals 14 residues. The germline V and J ends were trimmed by 4 bases and 2 bases, with 12 bases remaining between them. This chain's CDR3 is CASSVAGRTYEQYF. The CDR3 DNA is TGTGCCAGCAGTGTGGCGGGAAGGACCTACGAGCAGTACTTC.

The chain carries TRBV11-2 and TRBJ2-1; 7 positions agree with TRBD1. The CDR3 extends over 15 amino acids. CDR1 and CDR2 from the germline V gene are SGHAT and FQNNGV. V was pared by 6 bases and J by 5 bases, with 10 bases of the junction left unmatched. The CDR3 region has the DNA TGTGCCAGCAGACCCCGACAGGGTGGGGACAATGAGCAGTTCTTC. It translates to CASRPRQGGDNEQFF.